This T cell receptor (beta chain) is drawn from a study of CD4 T cell repertoires in COVID-19. About the research overall: Other coronavirus spike proteins restimulated relabeled CFSE-low cells expanded with IL-2 for around ten days.

Study findings and constraints: In SARS-CoV and/or HKU1 spike cultures, between about 6 and 25% of SARS-CoV-2 clonotypes reappeared.

As for this clone: Antigen: not known. The identical CDR3 is also encoded by other nucleotide sequences in the sample.

Measured with immunoSEQ multiplex PCR; TCRdb has only the in-frame clones, and not every one. Among about 75,000 clones listed, about 83% were seen once. There are 13 residues in the CDR3. Germline V CDR1 and CDR2: SGHNT, YENEEA. Trimming took off 1 base at V and 0 bases at J, with 3 bases between the two ends. The source material was CD4+ T cells from peripheral blood, sampled after recovery from COVID-19. This clonotype originated in a human donor who had COVID-19. The chain carries TRBV11-3 and TRBJ1-1; the D is unclear. CDR3: CASSLGVNTEAFF. CDR3 DNA sequence: TGTGCCAGCAGCTTAGGGGTGAACACTGAAGCTTTCTTT.